The 26 T cell receptor beta chains below all came from one sample that was sequenced in a study of blood T cells in healthy people across ages (dated by TCRdb to between 2014 and 2016). Library creation used 5' RACE. Sequencing was carried out with an Illumina HiSeq 2500. A second 7 to 11 cycle PCR used a sample-barcoded 5' primer and a J-beta primer mix. TCRdb applied fastp at Q25 and MiXCR to the public reads, then kept only in-frame beta chains. For every CDR3 protein sequence, its rows merge into one entry that carries the most common genes and DNA. Present in this sample are some 800,000 distinct CDR3 sequences, more than 20% of which were seen just once. The leading ten clones occupy approximately 3.7% of the sample. Separately, the same data were catalogued under a study of T cells of mothers and their children.

The sequenced sample was blood. The receptors come from a boy younger than 18 in good health.

This chain links TRBV29-1 with TRBJ2-3; 12 bases line up with TRBD2. CDR3 size: 17 residues. The germline V gene encodes CDR1 SQVTM and CDR2 ANQGSEA. The ends lost 7 bases at V and 4 bases at J; junction bases unmatched: 15. The DNA for the CDR3 is TGCAGCGGAGGAGGGCCATATAGGACTAGCGGGGCAGATACGCAGTATTTT. This sequence encodes CSGGGPYRTSGADTQYF.

For the CDR3, the DNA is TGTGCCAGCAGCTTAAGTAACGGCGGTGAAGCTTTCTTT. Translation: CASSLSNGGEAFF. The chain recombines TRBV7-9 with TRBJ1-1; the D is unclear. Germline lookup yields CDR1 SEHNR and CDR2 FQNEAQ (reference sequence). V shed 2 bases and J shed 7 bases, with 11 bases lying between them. The CDR3 runs to 13 residues. Complete variable domain (other parts from reference TRBV7-9 and TRBJ1-1): DTGVSQNPRHKITKRGQNVTFRCDPISEHNRLYWYRQTLGQGPEFLTYFQNEAQLEKSRLLSDRFSAERPKGSFSTLEIQRTEQGDSAMYLCASSLSNGGEAFFGQGTRLTVV.

The DNA of the CDR3 is TGCCGCGACTTTCAGTGCGGGACAAATGGCTACACCTTC. Amino acids: CRDFQCGTNGYTF. J is TRBJ1-2 and V is TRBV29-1, with TRBD1 as a possible D gene (6 bases). Per the germline V gene, CDR1 is SQVTM and CDR2 is ANQGSEA. The CDR3 spans 13 residues.

The chain is built from TRBV9 and TRBJ2-1; D is unresolved. CDR1 is SGDLS and CDR2 is YYNGEE in the germline V gene. The CDR3 runs to 14 residues. V lost 4 bases and J lost 5, with 13 bases in between. The DNA of the CDR3 is TGTGCCAGCAGCCAGCTAGTGGGGAACAATGAGCAGTTCTTC. Its translation: CASSQLVGNNEQFF.

The chain couples TRBV29-1 to TRBJ1-1; 8 bases agree with TRBD1. Per germline, CDR1 SQVTM and CDR2 ANQGSEA. The CDR3 loop spans 12 amino acids. J lost 4 bases, V lost 7 bases, and 5 bases had no gene match. The CDR3 nucleotides are TGCAGCGGATACAGGGGGGGCACTGAAGCTTTCTTT. Its protein is CSGYRGGTEAFF.

The CDR3 sequence: CASSYRDRARTEAFF. The CDR3 bases are TGTGCCAGCAGCTACCGGGACAGGGCGAGAACTGAAGCTTTCTTT. V usage is TRBV7-3 and J usage is TRBJ1-1; 9 bases line up with TRBD1. The CDR3 length is 15 residues. CDR1 SGHTA and CDR2 FQGTGA come from the germline V gene. With V trimmed by 4 bases and J by 5 bases, 8 bases remained unmatched. The entire variable domain, with the rest obtained from reference TRBV7-3 and TRBJ1-1, is as follows: GAGVSQTPSNKVTEKGKYVELRCDPISGHTALYWYRQSLGQGPEFLIYFQGTGAADDSGLPNDRFFAVRPEGSVSTLKIQRTERGDSAVYLCASSYRDRARTEAFFGQGTRLTVV.

This clonotype has just a few counts. This rearrangement joins TRBV28 to TRBJ2-2; possibly TRBD1 or TRBD2 for D (5 bases each). The CDR3 runs 12 residues. Germline-derived CDR1 and CDR2 are MDHEN and SYDVKM. With 6 bases removed from V and 6 bases from J, the gap between germline ends came to 8 bases. CDR3: CASSPGPGELFF. The CDR3 nucleotides read TGTGCCAGCAGCCCGGGGCCCGGGGAGCTGTTTTTT.

The chain is built from TRBV18 and TRBJ2-3; TRBD2 is a possible D gene (6 bases). CDR3 size: 15 residues. Trimming shortened V by 3 bases and J by 6 bases, and 16 bases separated the two germline ends. Per the germline V gene, CDR1 is KGHSH and CDR2 is LQKENI. The CDR3 loop reads CASSPKQVGGDTQYF. The CDR3 DNA is TGTGCCAGCTCACCTAAACAGGTGGGGGGTGATACGCAGTATTTT.

The rearrangement joins TRBV4-3 to TRBJ2-3; 12 nucleotides align to TRBD2. Germline lookup yields CDR1 LGHNA and CDR2 YSLEER. The CDR3 is 17 amino acids. Unmatched junction bases numbered 8, after V lost 0 bases and J lost 7 bases. The CDR3 bases are TGCGCCAGCAGCCAAGATCATTCTCTAGCGGGGGGGAATACGCAGTATTTT. Translated: CASSQDHSLAGGNTQYF.

This clonotype was found a few times. The genes are TRBV27 and TRBJ2-5; D unresolved. The assigned J gene may be wrong: the sequence end matches TRBJ2-7 better. This CDR3 spans 12 amino acids. Germline V gives CDR1 MNHEY, CDR2 SMNVEV (reference sequence). The CDR3 DNA sequence: TGTGCCAGCAAACAGTTGACCTACGAGCAGTACTTC. This encodes CASKQLTYEQYF.

The V call is TRBV7-2, the J call TRBJ2-5; D may match TRBD1 or TRBD2 (6 bases each). Germline V lookup: CDR1 SGHTA, CDR2 FQGNSA. The V gene lost 1 base and the J gene lost 13 bases, with 19 bases spanning the gap. CDR3 length equals 14 residues. The CDR3 DNA reads TGTGCCAGCAGCTTAGTGGCGGGGACACTGTTGCGGTACTTC. This codes for CASSLVAGTLLRYF.

This clonotype was detected a few times. The chain is built from TRBV29-1 and TRBJ1-1; a possible D gene is TRBD1 (5 bases). Trimming pared 6 bases from V and 0 bases from J, leaving 14 bases between. Per the germline V gene, CDR1 is SQVTM and CDR2 is ANQGSEA. The CDR3 has 14 amino acids. The CDR3 nucleotides are TGCAGCGTGCCGGGACTGGGAATGAACACTGAAGCTTTCTTT. This gives the protein CSVPGLGMNTEAFF. Supplemented by reference TRBV29-1 and TRBJ1-1, the full variable domain reads SAVISQKPSRDICQRGTSLTIQCQVDSQVTMMFWYRQQPGQSLTLIATANQGSEATYESGFVIDKFPISRPNLTFSTLTVSNMSPEDSSIYLCSVPGLGMNTEAFFGQGTRLTVV.

This clonotype was recorded a few times. The chain recombines TRBV15 with TRBJ2-3; D is perhaps TRBD2 (6 bases). The germline gives CDR1 LNHNV, CDR2 YYDKDF (reference sequence). V was shortened by 2 bases and J by 11 bases, with 14 bases between the two germline ends. This CDR3 region has 13 residues. The CDR3 here is CATSRLPGVEQYF. CDR3 coding DNA: TGTGCCACCAGCAGACTCCCGGGGGTCGAGCAGTATTTT.

This clonotype has more than one count but fewer than ten. The J gene is TRBJ1-6, the V gene TRBV5-1, with D tentatively TRBD1 (5 bases). Germline assignment: CDR1 SGHRS and CDR2 YFSETQ. This CDR3 comprises 18 residues. Trimming took off 0 bases at V and 5 bases at J, with 18 bases between the two ends. The CDR3 spells CASSLEPLDNRDNSPLHF. DNA for the CDR3: TGCGCCAGCAGCTTGGAGCCCTTGGACAACAGAGATAATTCACCCCTCCACTTT.

This clonotype has more than one count but fewer than ten. Sequence at one end of the junction differs from germline and may be a read error. This chain uses TRBV12-3 or TRBV12-4 with TRBJ2-5, with a tentative D call TRBD2 (5 bases). The tail of the sequence fits TRBJ2-1 better, so the J call may be wrong. This CDR3 comprises 16 residues. The CDR3 loop reads CASSRGSVSSYNGQFF. In DNA, the CDR3 is TGTGCCAGCAGCCGGGGATCAGTAAGCTCCTACAATGGGCAGTTCTTC.

The chain couples TRBV28 to TRBJ1-4; D gene uncertain. The germline V gene encodes CDR1 MDHEN and CDR2 SYDVKM. V was trimmed by 1 base and J by 8 bases, leaving 11 bases between them. This CDR3 has 14 residues. CDR3 sequence reads: CASSLSGVEEKLFF. Written as DNA, the CDR3 is TGTGCCAGCAGTTTATCGGGAGTGGAAGAAAAACTGTTTTTT.

The chain uses TRBV27 and TRBJ2-1; D unresolved. The V end lost 3 bases, the J end lost 0 bases, and 6 bases lay between the germline ends. CDR1 and CDR2 (germline): MNHEY, SMNVEV (reference sequence). This CDR3 spans 14 amino acids. CDR3 amino acids: CASSFYNSYNEQFF. CDR3 coding DNA: TGTGCCAGCAGTTTCTACAACTCCTACAATGAGCAGTTCTTC.

The chain combines TRBV18 with TRBJ2-5; 7 bases agree with TRBD2. The J call may be incorrect, as the DNA end agrees better with TRBJ2-7. There are 14 residues in the CDR3. Germline values: CDR1 KGHSH, CDR2 LQKENI. CDR3 DNA sequence: TGTGCCAGCTCCCTCTCGAGGACTAGGAACGAGCAGTACTTC. Translated, it gives CASSLSRTRNEQYF.

The V and J genes are TRBV29-1 and TRBJ2-1; D might be TRBD2 (7 bases). Trimming removed 3 bases from V and 3 bases from J, with 12 bases in between. This CDR3 has 14 amino acids. Germline values: CDR1 SQVTM, CDR2 ANQGSEA. The CDR3 nucleotides read TGCAGCGTTGACGGAGGGGGGGGCTACAATGAGCAGTTCTTC. Its protein is CSVDGGGGYNEQFF.

This clonotype showed up just a few times. The genes are TRBV20-1 and TRBJ2-3; maybe TRBD2 (5 bases). The CDR3 totals 14 residues. The V and J ends lost 3 bases and 4 bases respectively, with 14 bases between them. CDR1 is DFQATT and CDR2 is SNEGSKA in the germline V gene (reference sequence). The CDR3 sequence is CSASQLGRADTQYF. CDR3 bases: TGCAGTGCTAGCCAATTAGGGCGGGCAGATACGCAGTATTTT.

This clonotype has more than one count but fewer than ten. The V and J genes are TRBV20-1 and TRBJ2-6; the D is unclear. Per germline, CDR1 DFQATT and CDR2 SNEGSKA (reference sequence). This CDR3 contains 13 residues. The V end lost 2 bases, the J end lost 2 bases, and 4 bases lay between the germline ends. The CDR3 DNA follows: TGCAGTGCTAGACCAGCTGGGGCCAACGTCCTGACTTTC. It codes for CSARPAGANVLTF.

This clonotype has just a few counts. V usage is TRBV29-1 and J usage is TRBJ2-5; 8 bases fit TRBD1. The CDR3 sequence is 14 residues long. Germline V lookup: CDR1 SQVTM, CDR2 ANQGSEA. V trimming: 3 bases; J trimming: 5 bases; junction bases outside the gene matches: 8. The CDR3 protein is CSVETSGGWETQYF. As DNA, the CDR3 is TGCAGCGTTGAGACTTCAGGGGGCTGGGAGACCCAGTACTTC.

The chain recombines TRBV13 with TRBJ1-2, with D possibly TRBD1 on 5 matching bases. Germline-derived CDR1 and CDR2 are PRHDT and FYEKMQ (reference sequence). Trimming pared 5 bases from V and 6 bases from J, leaving 16 bases between. The CDR3 is 14 residues long. CDR3 sequence (DNA): TGTGCCAGCAGCCCACGGGTTCAGGGTAATGGCTACACCTTC. As protein: CASSPRVQGNGYTF. Full variable domain (remainder filled in from reference TRBV13 and TRBJ1-2): AAGVIQSPRHLIKEKRETATLKCYPIPRHDTVYWYQQGPGQDPQFLISFYEKMQSDKGSIPDRFSAQQFSDYHSELNMSSLELGDSALYFCASSPRVQGNGYTFGSGTRLTVV.

The V gene is TRBV7-8, the J gene TRBJ2-5; maybe TRBD2 (5 bases). This CDR3 has 17 amino acids. V lost 1 base, J lost 4 bases, and 19 bases lay in between. CDR1 and CDR2 from the germline V gene are SGHVS and FQNEAQ. The CDR3 nucleotides read TGTGCCAGCAGCTTAGAACTATCGGGGTGGGCAGGAGAGACCCAGTACTTC. This gives the protein CASSLELSGWAGETQYF.

This clonotype has a handful of counts. This chain connects TRBV5-6 to TRBJ2-2; 9 positions agree with TRBD1. The V gene's germline CDR1 is SGHDT and CDR2 YYEEEE. The V segment lost 4 bases and the J segment 0 bases; nucleotides outside the gene matches: 4. The CDR3 extends over 16 amino acids. The DNA for the CDR3 is TGTGCCAGCAGCCCAGGACAGGGGACGAACACCGGGGAGCTGTTTTTT. It yields the protein CASSPGQGTNTGELFF. The entire variable domain, with the rest obtained from reference TRBV5-6 and TRBJ2-2, is as follows: DAGVTQSPTHLIKTRGQQVTLRCSPKSGHDTVSWYQQALGQGPQFIFQYYEEEERQRGNFPDRFSGHQFPNYSSELNVNALLLGDSALYLCASSPGQGTNTGELFFGEGSRLTVL.

The V gene is TRBV5-1, the J gene TRBJ2-1; TRBD2 matches 10 bases. V lost 4 bases, J lost 7 bases, and 11 bases stayed unmatched. The germline V gene encodes CDR1 SGHRS and CDR2 YFSETQ. The CDR3 runs to 16 residues. CDR3 sequence (DNA): TGCGCCAGCAGCATCAGCGGGAGGGCCGCAGGTAATGAGCAGTTCTTC. It yields the protein CASSISGRAAGNEQFF. The whole variable domain, filled in from reference TRBV5-1 and TRBJ2-1, reads KAGVTQTPRYLIKTRGQQVTLSCSPISGHRSVSWYQQTPGQGLQFLFEYFSETQRNKGNFPGRFSGRQFSNSRSEMNVSTLELGDSALYLCASSISGRAAGNEQFFGPGTRLTVL.